This T cell receptor beta chain was sequenced for a study of identical twins. CDR3 length: 14 residues. Germline CDR1 is SGHKS and CDR2 is YYEKEE (reference sequence). V dropped 3 bases and J dropped 6 bases, with 10 bases sitting between them. Each cDNA held unique molecular identifiers, and template switching gave it a universal primer site. TCRdb fed the 5' RACE reads into MiXCR, producing one record per CDR3 protein. The data hold about 240,000 distinct CDR3 sequences, with 7.5% observed a single time. This clonotype turned up a few times. The same specimen was also included in a second study, on yellow fever vaccine responses in identical twins. In that study: Twins' vaccine T cell responses were reported to seem partly convergent and partly personalized.

The chain joins TRBV5-5 to TRBJ1-6; D unresolved. The receptor comes from a woman under 30 in good health. The sequenced sample consisted of CD8+ T cells sorted from blood. CDR3: CASSSTLFNSPLHF. The CDR3 region has the DNA TGTGCCAGCAGCTCCACGCTTTTTAATTCACCCCTCCACTTT.